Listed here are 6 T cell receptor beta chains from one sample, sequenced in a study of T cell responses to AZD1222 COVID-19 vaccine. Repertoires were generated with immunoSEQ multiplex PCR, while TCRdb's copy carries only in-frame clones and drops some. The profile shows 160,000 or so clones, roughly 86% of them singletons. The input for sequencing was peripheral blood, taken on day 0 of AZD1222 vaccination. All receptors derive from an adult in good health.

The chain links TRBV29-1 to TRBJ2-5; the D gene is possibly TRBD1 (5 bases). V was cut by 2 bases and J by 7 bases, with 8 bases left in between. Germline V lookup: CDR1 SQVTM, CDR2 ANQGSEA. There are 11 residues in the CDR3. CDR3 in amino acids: CSVEQGRTQYF. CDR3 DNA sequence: TGCAGCGTTGAACAGGGAAGGACCCAGTACTTC. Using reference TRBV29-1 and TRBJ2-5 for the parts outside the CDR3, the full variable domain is SAVISQKPSRDICQRGTSLTIQCQVDSQVTMMFWYRQQPGQSLTLIATANQGSEATYESGFVIDKFPISRPNLTFSTLTVSNMSPEDSSIYLCSVEQGRTQYFGPGTRLLVL.

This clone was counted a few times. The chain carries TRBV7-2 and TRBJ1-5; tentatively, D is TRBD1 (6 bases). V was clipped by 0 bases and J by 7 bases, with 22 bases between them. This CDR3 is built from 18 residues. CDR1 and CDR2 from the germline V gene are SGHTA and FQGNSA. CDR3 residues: CASSLAFSVGGAGQPQHF. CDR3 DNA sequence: TGTGCCAGCAGCTTAGCGTTTAGTGTGGGGGGCGCGGGGCAGCCCCAGCATTTT.

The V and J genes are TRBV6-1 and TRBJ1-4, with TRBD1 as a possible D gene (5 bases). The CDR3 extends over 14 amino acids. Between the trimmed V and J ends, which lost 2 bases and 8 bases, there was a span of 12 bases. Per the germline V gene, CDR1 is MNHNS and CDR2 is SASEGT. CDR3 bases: TGTGCCAGCAGTGAATTTGGGGGAGGAGAAAAACTGTTTTTT. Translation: CASSEFGGGEKLFF.

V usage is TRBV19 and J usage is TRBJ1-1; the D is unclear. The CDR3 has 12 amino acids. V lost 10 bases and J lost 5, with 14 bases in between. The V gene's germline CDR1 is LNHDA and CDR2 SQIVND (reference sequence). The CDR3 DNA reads TGTGCCATCCGGGGTCGCGGGACTGAAGCTTTCTTT. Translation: CAIRGRGTEAFF.

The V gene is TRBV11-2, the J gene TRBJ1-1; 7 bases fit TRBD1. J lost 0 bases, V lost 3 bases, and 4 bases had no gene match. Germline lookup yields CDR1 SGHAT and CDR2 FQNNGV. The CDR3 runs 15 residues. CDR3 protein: CASSFRGTVNTEAFF. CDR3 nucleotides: TGTGCCAGCAGCTTTAGAGGGACAGTGAACACTGAAGCTTTCTTT.

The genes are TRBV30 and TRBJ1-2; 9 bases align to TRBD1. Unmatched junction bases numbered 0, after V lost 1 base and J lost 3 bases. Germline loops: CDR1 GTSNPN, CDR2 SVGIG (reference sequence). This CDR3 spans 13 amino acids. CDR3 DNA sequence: TGTGCCTGGAGTGGACAGGGGGACTATGGCTACACCTTC. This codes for CAWSGQGDYGYTF.